Listed here are 23 T cell receptor beta chains from one sample, sequenced in a study of T cells expressing NK-cell markers. TCRdb reprocessed the 5' RACE reads and reports one entry per CDR3 protein, with no DNA. The sample table sets out roughly 420,000 distinct CDR3 sequences. The sequenced sample was blood T cells: a sorted CD56 or NKG2C T cell subset, CD4+ or CD8+ T cells, or bulk PBMC T cells (not recorded which). Receptor source: a woman aged 18-69 years in good health.

The gene calls are TRBV25-1 and TRBJ2-3; lacking DNA, the TRBD1 call made by TCRdb goes unchecked. Germline CDR1 MGHDK, CDR2 SYGVNS. The CDR3 runs to 16 residues. The CDR3 reads CASSDKAGSYTDTQYF.

The rearrangement joins TRBV4-3 to TRBJ2-5; TCRdb gives TRBD2 as the D gene, but with no DNA this cannot be confirmed. Germline V CDR1 and CDR2: LGHNA, YSLEER. CDR3 size: 16 residues. Here the CDR3 reads CASSQVGRGYQETQYF.

The chain employs TRBV7-2 and TRBJ1-5; TCRdb's D call, TRBD1, is unchecked because there is no DNA. Germline V gene lookup returns CDR1 SGHTA and CDR2 FQGNSA. CDR3 length: 17 residues. The CDR3: CASSPFPRGPMDQPQHF.

The chain recombines TRBV20-1 with TRBJ2-1; the D call of TRBD1 rests on TCRdb alone, since no DNA is present to check it. There are 14 residues in the CDR3. From germline, CDR1 is DFQATT and CDR2 SNEGSKA (reference sequence). CDR3 amino acids: CSAESLSGRGEQFF.

V usage is TRBV7-2 and J usage is TRBJ2-7; TCRdb names TRBD1, which stays unverified in the absence of DNA. CDR3 length equals 13 residues. Germline CDR1 SGHTA, CDR2 FQGNSA. CDR3: CASSLDGRGEQYF.

The rearrangement joins TRBV20-1 to TRBJ2-1. CDR1 is DFQATT, CDR2 SNEGSKA, per germline (reference sequence). This CDR3 region has 14 residues. CDR3 residues: CSARWPSSYNEQFF.

V usage is TRBV9 and J usage is TRBJ2-5; absent DNA, TCRdb's TRBD1 call cannot be checked. CDR3 length equals 15 residues. Germline CDR1 and CDR2: SGDLS and YYNGEE. This chain's CDR3 is CASSVRTGGEETQYF.

The gene calls are TRBV5-4 and TRBJ2-1; TCRdb picks TRBD1, but there is no DNA to check that call. CDR3 size: 17 residues. CDR1 and CDR2 from the germline V gene are SGHNT and YYREEE (reference sequence). This CDR3 reads CASSLGGGVAVYNEQFF.

The chain is built from TRBV5-5 and TRBJ2-1; TCRdb calls TRBD1, which cannot be checked without DNA. This CDR3 has 16 residues. The germline CDR1 and CDR2 sequences are SGHKS and YYEKEE (reference sequence). The CDR3 sequence is CASSFTGSGSYNEQFF.

The chain joins TRBV12-3 or TRBV12-4 to TRBJ2-3; TCRdb's D call of TRBD2 is untestable without DNA. The CDR3 extends over 15 amino acids. The CDR3 region is CASSHIAVSTDTQYF.

This chain joins TRBV7-3 and TRBJ2-2; lacking DNA, the TRBD2 call made by TCRdb goes unchecked. Per germline, CDR1 SGHTA and CDR2 FQGTGA. CDR3 length: 15 amino acids. The CDR3: CASSRGPLNTGELFF.

The chain has TRBV3-1 and TRBJ2-3; TCRdb calls TRBD1, which cannot be checked without DNA. CDR1 and CDR2 from the germline V gene are LGHDT and YNNKEL (reference sequence). The CDR3 extends over 15 amino acids. CDR3: CASSPTGTSTDTQYF.

This chain uses TRBV12-3 or TRBV12-4 with TRBJ1-5. CDR3 length: 13 amino acids. CDR3 sequence: CASRSSSSEPQHF.

The chain uses TRBV4-3 and TRBJ1-1. The CDR3 extends over 19 amino acids. Germline values: CDR1 LGHNA, CDR2 YSLEER. The CDR3: CASSQDLGALGDVNTEAFF.

The chain uses TRBV12-3 or TRBV12-4 and TRBJ2-2. This CDR3 is 13 amino acids long. This CDR3 is CASSSGFPGELFF.

The chain has TRBV12-3 or TRBV12-4 and TRBJ1-2; TCRdb reports TRBD1, a call that lacks DNA to check it against. This CDR3 spans 12 amino acids. The CDR3 spells CASSTGTDGYTF.

The V gene is TRBV9, the J gene TRBJ2-5; without DNA, the TCRdb call of TRBD1 cannot be checked. From germline, CDR1 is SGDLS and CDR2 YYNGEE. This CDR3 spans 17 amino acids. The CDR3 sequence: CASSVGFRATGQETQYF.

The V and J genes are TRBV28 and TRBJ1-2; the TCRdb call, TRBD1, lacks DNA for checking. CDR1 is MDHEN and CDR2 is SYDVKM in the germline V gene. The CDR3 has 14 amino acids. CDR3: CASSFSGQGAGYTF.

The J gene is TRBJ2-1, the V gene TRBV18; TCRdb gives TRBD2 as the D gene, but with no DNA this cannot be confirmed. Germline CDR1 reads KGHSH; CDR2 reads LQKENI. This CDR3 region has 18 residues. The CDR3 spells CASSPPGLAGTPHNEQFF. Complete variable domain (other parts from reference TRBV18 and TRBJ2-1): NAGVMQNPRHLVRRRGQEARLRCSPMKGHSHVYWYRQLPEEGLKFMVYLQKENIIDESGMPKERFSAEFPKEGPSILRIQQVVRGDSAAYFCASSPPGLAGTPHNEQFFGPGTRLTVL.

The chain joins TRBV20-1 to TRBJ2-2; TCRdb's D gene call, TRBD2, goes unchecked for lack of DNA. Germline assignment: CDR1 DFQATT and CDR2 SNEGSKA (reference sequence). This CDR3 is 15 amino acids long. The CDR3 sequence is CSASSLADDTGELFF.

This chain links TRBV20-1 with TRBJ2-1; TCRdb gives TRBD1 as the D gene, but with no DNA this cannot be confirmed. The CDR3 runs to 14 residues. Germline assignment: CDR1 DFQATT and CDR2 SNEGSKA (reference sequence). CDR3 sequence: CSARRDRVGNEQFF.

J is TRBJ2-2 and V is TRBV18. This CDR3 is 16 amino acids long. Germline loops: CDR1 KGHSH, CDR2 LQKENI. The CDR3 protein is CASSPVHPANTGELFF. Full variable domain (rest looked up from reference TRBV18 and TRBJ2-2): NAGVMQNPRHLVRRRGQEARLRCSPMKGHSHVYWYRQLPEEGLKFMVYLQKENIIDESGMPKERFSAEFPKEGPSILRIQQVVRGDSAAYFCASSPVHPANTGELFFGEGSRLTVL.

This chain connects TRBV28 to TRBJ2-7; the TRBD1 assignment by TCRdb is unverifiable without DNA. This CDR3 is built from 15 residues. Germline V gene lookup returns CDR1 MDHEN and CDR2 SYDVKM. The CDR3 sequence: CASRDLGQGFYEQYF.